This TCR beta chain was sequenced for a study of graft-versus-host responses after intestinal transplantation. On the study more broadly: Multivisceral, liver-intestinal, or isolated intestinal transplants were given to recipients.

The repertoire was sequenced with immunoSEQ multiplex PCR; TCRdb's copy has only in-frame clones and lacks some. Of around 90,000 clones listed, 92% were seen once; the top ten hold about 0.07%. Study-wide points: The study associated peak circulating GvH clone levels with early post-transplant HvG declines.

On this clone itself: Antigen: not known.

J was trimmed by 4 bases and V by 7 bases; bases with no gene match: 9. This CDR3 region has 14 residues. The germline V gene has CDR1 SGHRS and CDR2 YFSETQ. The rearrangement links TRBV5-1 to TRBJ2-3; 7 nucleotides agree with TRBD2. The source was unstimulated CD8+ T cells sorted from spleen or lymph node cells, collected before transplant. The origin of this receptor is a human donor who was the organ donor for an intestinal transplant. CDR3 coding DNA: TGCGCCAGCTCCCACATGGGAGGGCCAGATACGCAGTATTTT. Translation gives CASSHMGGPDTQYF.